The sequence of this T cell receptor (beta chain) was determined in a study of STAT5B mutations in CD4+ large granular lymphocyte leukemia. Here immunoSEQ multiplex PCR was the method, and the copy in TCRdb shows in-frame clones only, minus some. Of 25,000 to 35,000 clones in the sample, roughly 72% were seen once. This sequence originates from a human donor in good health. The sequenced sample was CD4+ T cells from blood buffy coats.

CDR3 region: CASSLVTSQETQYF. The CDR3 region has the DNA TGTGCCAGCAGCTTGGTAACAAGTCAAGAGACCCAGTACTTC. The chain combines TRBV5-5 with TRBJ2-5; D is uncertain. The germline V gene encodes CDR1 SGHKS and CDR2 YYEKEE (reference sequence). Trimming left V 0 bases short and J 2 bases short, with 8 bases between. The CDR3 runs 14 residues.